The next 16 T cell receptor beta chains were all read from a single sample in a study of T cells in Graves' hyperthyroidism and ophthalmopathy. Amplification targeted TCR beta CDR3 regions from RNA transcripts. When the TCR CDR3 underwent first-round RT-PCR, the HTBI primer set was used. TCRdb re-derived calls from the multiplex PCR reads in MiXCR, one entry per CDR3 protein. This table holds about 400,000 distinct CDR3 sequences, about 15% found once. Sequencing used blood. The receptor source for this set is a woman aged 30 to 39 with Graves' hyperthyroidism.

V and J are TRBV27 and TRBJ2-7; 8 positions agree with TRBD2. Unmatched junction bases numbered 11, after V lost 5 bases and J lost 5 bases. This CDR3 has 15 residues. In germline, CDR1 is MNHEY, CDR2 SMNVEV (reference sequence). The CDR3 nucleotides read TGTGCCAGCAGTCCCCTGGCGGGAGGATCCCACGAGCAGTACTTC. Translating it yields CASSPLAGGSHEQYF.

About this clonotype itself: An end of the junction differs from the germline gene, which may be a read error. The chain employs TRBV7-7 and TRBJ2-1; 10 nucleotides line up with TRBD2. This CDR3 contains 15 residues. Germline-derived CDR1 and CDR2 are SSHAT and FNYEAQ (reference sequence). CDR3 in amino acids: CASSPLAGLPNEQFF. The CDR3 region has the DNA TGTGCTAGCAGCCCACTAGCGGGACTGCCCAATGAGCAGTTCTTC.

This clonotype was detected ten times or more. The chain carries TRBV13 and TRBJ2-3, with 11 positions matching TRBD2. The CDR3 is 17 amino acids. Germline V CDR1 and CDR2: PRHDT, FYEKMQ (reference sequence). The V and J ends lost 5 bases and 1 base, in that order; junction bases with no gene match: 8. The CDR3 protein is CASSGDPGLAGTDTQYF. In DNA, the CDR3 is TGTGCCAGCAGCGGTGATCCGGGACTAGCGGGCACAGATACGCAGTATTTT.

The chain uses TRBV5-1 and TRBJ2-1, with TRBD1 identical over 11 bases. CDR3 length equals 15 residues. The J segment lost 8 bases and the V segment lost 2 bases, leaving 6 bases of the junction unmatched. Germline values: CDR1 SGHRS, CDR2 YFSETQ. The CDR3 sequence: CASSLGTGGTDEQFF. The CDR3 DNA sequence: TGCGCCAGCAGCTTAGGGACAGGGGGGACGGATGAGCAGTTCTTC. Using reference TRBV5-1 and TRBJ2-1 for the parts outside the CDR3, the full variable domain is KAGVTQTPRYLIKTRGQQVTLSCSPISGHRSVSWYQQTPGQGLQFLFEYFSETQRNKGNFPGRFSGRQFSNSRSEMNVSTLELGDSALYLCASSLGTGGTDEQFFGPGTRLTVL.

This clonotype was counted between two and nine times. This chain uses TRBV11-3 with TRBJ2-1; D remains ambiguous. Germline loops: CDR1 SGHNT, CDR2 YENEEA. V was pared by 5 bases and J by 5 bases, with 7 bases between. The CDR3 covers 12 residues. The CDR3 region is CASSLKHNEQFF. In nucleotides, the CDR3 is TGTGCCAGCAGCCTTAAGCACAATGAGCAGTTCTTC.

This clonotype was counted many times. The CDR3 loop reads CASSLRAVYNEQFF. CDR3 DNA: TGTGCCAGCAGCTTACGAGCAGTCTACAATGAGCAGTTCTTC. The chain uses TRBV11-2 and TRBJ2-1; D gene ambiguous. Germline CDR1 and CDR2: SGHAT and FQNNGV. The CDR3 is made up of 14 amino acids. V was clipped by 2 bases and J by 3 bases, with 8 bases between them.

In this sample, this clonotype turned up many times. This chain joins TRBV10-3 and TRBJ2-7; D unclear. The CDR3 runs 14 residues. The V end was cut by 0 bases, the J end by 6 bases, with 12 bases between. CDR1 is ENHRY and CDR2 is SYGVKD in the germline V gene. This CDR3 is CAISESSASGEQYF. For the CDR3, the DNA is TGTGCCATCAGTGAGTCGTCGGCCTCTGGCGAGCAGTACTTC.

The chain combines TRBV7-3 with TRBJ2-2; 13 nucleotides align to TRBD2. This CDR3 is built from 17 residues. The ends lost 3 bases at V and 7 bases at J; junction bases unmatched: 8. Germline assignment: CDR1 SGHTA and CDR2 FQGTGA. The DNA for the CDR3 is TGTGCCAGCAGCTTCAGGGGGACTAGCGGGACGGTCGGGGAGCTGTTTTTT. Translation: CASSFRGTSGTVGELFF.

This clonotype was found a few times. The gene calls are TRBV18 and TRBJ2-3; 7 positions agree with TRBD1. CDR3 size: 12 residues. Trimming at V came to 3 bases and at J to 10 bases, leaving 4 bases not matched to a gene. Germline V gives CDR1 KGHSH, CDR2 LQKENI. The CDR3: CASSPLGQPQYF. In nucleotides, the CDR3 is TGTGCCAGCTCACCGTTGGGACAGCCGCAGTATTTT.

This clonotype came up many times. CDR3 in DNA: TGTGCCAGCAGTTTACGGGGGCGCTTCATCCACGAGCAGTACTTC. It yields the protein CASSLRGRFIHEQYF. The chain recombines TRBV28 with TRBJ2-7, with D perhaps matching TRBD1 or TRBD2 (6 bases each). In germline, CDR1 is MDHEN, CDR2 SYDVKM. The CDR3 runs to 15 residues. Deletions cut 2 bases from V and 5 bases from J, with 16 bases between.

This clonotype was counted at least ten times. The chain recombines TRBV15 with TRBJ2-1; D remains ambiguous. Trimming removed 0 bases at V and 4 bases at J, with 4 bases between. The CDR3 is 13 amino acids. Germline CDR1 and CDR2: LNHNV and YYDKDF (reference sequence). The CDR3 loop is CATSREIYNEQFF. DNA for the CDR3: TGTGCCACCAGCAGAGAGATATACAATGAGCAGTTCTTC.

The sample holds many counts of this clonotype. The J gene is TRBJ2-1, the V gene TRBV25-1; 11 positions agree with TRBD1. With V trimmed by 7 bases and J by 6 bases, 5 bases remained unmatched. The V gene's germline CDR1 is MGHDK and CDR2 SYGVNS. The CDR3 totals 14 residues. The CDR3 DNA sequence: TGTGCCAGCACCCGGGACAGGGGGGTCAATGAGCAGTTCTTC. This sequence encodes CASTRDRGVNEQFF. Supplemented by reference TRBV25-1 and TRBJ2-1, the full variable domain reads EADIYQTPRYLVIGTGKKITLECSQTMGHDKMYWYQQDPGMELHLIHYSYGVNSTEKGDLSSESTVSRIRTEHFPLTLESARPSHTSQYLCASTRDRGVNEQFFGPGTRLTVL.

DNA for the CDR3: TGTGCCAGCAGCTCCCATGCGACAGGGGGCTTAGATTCACCCCTCCACTTT. Translating it yields CASSSHATGGLDSPLHF. The chain carries TRBV11-1 and TRBJ1-6, with 10 bases lining up with TRBD1. The CDR3 spans 17 residues. Looked up from germline, CDR1 is SGHAT and CDR2 is FQDESV (reference sequence). The ends lost 4 bases at V and 8 bases at J; junction bases unmatched: 11.

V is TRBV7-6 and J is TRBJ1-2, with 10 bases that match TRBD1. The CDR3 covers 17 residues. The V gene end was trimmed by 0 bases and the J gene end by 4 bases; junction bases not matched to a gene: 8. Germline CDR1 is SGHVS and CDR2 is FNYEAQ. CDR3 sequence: CASSLASGTGEVYGYTF. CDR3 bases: TGTGCCAGCAGCTTAGCCTCCGGGACAGGGGAAGTCTATGGCTACACCTTC.

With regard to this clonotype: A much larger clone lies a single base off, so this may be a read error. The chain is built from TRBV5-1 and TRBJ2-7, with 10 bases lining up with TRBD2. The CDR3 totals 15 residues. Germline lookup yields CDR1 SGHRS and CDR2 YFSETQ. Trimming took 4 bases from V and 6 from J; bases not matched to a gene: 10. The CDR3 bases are TGCGCCAGCAGCCTCACGAGCGGGGGGGCCGTCGAGCAGTACTTC. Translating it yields CASSLTSGGAVEQYF.

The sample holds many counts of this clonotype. Here the CDR3 DNA reads TGTGCCAGCTCACCTTGGCGCACAGATACGCAGTATTTT. The encoded protein is CASSPWRTDTQYF. The chain combines TRBV18 with TRBJ2-3; D is undetermined. CDR1 and CDR2 from the germline V gene are KGHSH and LQKENI. Trimming pared 3 bases from V and 1 base from J, leaving 5 bases between. CDR3 size: 13 residues.